This T cell receptor (beta chain) was recovered during a study of blood T cell repertoires in COVID-19. Participants had their cohort set by participant-reported clinical history. Assay used: immunoSEQ multiplex PCR; TCRdb lists only in-frame clones, some missing. The table has under 300,000 clones, approximately 90% seen once. This CDR3 has 14 amino acids. The V gene lost 4 bases and the J gene lost 3 bases, with 14 bases spanning the gap. Germline CDR1 is SGHRS and CDR2 is YFSETQ. The chain combines TRBV5-1 with TRBJ2-7; D is possibly TRBD2 (5 bases). Specimen: PBMCs or T cells enriched from blood (not recorded which). The sequence came from a man aged 35 to 55 who had recovered from COVID-19. CDR3 loop: CASSGEIGLYEQYF. CDR3 bases: TGCGCCAGCAGCGGGGAGATTGGGCTCTACGAGCAGTACTTC.